This T cell receptor beta chain was profiled in a study of blood T cells in healthy people across ages. Study details: For every two T cells, template switching captured about one barcoded beta molecule.

The germline V gene encodes CDR1 DFQATT and CDR2 SNEGSKA (reference sequence). This CDR3 contains 16 residues. This clonotype came up a few times. Its specificity is unknown. The second PCR ran about 6 to 11 cycles with a sample-barcoded 5' primer and J-beta primers. Template switching added a 12-random-nucleotide identifier to every cDNA molecule. TCRdb used MiXCR to reprocess the 5' RACE reads, holding one entry per CDR3 protein. The table lists roughly 1,100,000 distinct CDR3 sequences, less than 25% of them singletons, with about 0.8% in the top ten. Study observations and caveats: Nothing was known about donor CMV status, and this possibly confounded expanded clonotype changes.

The same specimen was also included in a second study, on T cells of mothers and their children. From that second work: Every mother supplied over 8 million TCR beta CDR3 reads and every child around 3 million.

Source material: blood. The gene calls are TRBV20-1 and TRBJ1-1; tentative D call: TRBD1 (6 bases). This TCR derives from a girl under 10 years old in good health. CDR3 in amino acids: CSLEYRVKYNDAEAFF. DNA of the CDR3: TGCAGCCTTGAATACAGGGTTAAATACAATGACGCTGAAGCTTTCTTT.